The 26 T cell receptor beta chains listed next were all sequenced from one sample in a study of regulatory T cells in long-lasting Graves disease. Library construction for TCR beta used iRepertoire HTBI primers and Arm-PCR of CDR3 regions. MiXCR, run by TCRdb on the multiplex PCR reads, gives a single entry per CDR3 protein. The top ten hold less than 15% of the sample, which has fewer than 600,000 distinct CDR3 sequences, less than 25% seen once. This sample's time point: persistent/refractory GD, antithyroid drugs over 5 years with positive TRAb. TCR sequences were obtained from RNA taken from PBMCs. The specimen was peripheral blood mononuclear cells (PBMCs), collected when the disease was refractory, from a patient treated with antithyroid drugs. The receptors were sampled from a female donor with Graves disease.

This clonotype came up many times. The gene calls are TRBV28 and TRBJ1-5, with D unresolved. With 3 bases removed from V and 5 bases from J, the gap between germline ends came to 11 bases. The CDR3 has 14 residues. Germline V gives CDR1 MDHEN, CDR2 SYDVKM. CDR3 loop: CASSLVRLDQPQHF. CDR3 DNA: TGTGCCAGCAGTTTGGTCAGGTTAGATCAGCCCCAGCATTTT.

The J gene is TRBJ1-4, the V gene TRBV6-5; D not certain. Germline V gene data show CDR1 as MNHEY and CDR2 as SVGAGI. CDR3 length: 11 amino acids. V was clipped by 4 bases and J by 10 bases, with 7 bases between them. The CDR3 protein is CASSSAGKLFF. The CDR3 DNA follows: TGTGCCAGCAGTTCGGCTGGAAAACTGTTTTTT.

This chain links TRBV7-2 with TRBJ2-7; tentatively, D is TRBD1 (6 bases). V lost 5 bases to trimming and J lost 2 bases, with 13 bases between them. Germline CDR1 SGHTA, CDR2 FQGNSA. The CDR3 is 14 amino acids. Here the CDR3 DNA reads TGTGCCAGCAGCATGGACAGCTACCCCTACGAGCAGTACTTC. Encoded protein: CASSMDSYPYEQYF. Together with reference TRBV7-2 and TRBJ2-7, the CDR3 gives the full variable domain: GAGVSQSPSNKVTEKGKDVELRCDPISGHTALYWYRQSLGQGLEFLIYFQGNSAPDKSGLPSDRFSAERTGGSVSTLTIQRTQQEDSAVYLCASSMDSYPYEQYFGPGTRLTVT.

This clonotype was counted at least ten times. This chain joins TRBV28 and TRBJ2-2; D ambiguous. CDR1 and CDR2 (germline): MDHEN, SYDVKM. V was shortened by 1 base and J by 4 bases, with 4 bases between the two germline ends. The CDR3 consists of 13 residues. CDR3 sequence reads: CASSLYSTGELFF. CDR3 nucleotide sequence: TGTGCCAGCAGTTTATACTCCACCGGGGAGCTGTTTTTT.

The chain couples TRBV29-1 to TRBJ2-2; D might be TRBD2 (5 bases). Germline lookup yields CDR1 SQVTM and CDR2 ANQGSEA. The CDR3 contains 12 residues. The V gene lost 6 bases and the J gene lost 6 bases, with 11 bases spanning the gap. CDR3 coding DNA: TGCAGCGTCCCCAGCGGATCCGGGGAGCTGTTTTTT. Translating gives CSVPSGSGELFF.

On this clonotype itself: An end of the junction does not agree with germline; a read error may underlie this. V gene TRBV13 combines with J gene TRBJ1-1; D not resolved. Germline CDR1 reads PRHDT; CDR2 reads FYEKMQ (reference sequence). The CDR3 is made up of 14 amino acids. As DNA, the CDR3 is TGTGCCAGCAACTTAGGGCAGATCAACACTGAAGCTTTCTTT. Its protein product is CASNLGQINTEAFF. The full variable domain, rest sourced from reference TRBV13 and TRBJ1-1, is AAGVIQSPRHLIKEKRETATLKCYPIPRHDTVYWYQQGPGQDPQFLISFYEKMQSDKGSIPDRFSAQQFSDYHSELNMSSLELGDSALYFCASNLGQINTEAFFGQGTRLTVV.

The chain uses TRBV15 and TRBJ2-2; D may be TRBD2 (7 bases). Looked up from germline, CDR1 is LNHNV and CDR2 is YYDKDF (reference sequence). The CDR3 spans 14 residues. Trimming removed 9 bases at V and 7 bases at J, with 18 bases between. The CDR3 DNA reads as TGTGCCACGGGTGGGGGGGCAGTTAACGGGGAGCTGTTTTTT. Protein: CATGGGAVNGELFF. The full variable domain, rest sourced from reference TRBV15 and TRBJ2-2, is DAMVIQNPRYQVTQFGKPVTLSCSQTLNHNVMYWYQQKSSQAPKLLFHYYDKDFNNEADTPDNFQSRRPNTSFCFLDIRSPGLGDTAMYLCATGGGAVNGELFFGEGSRLTVL.

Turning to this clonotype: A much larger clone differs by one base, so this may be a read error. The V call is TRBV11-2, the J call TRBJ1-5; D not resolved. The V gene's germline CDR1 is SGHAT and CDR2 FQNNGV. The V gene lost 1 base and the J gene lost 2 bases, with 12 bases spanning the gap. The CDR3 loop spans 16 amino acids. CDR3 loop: CASSLGGRRRNQPQHF. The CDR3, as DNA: TGTGCCAGCAGCTTAGGAGGTCGCAGGCGCAATCAGCCCCAGCATTTT.

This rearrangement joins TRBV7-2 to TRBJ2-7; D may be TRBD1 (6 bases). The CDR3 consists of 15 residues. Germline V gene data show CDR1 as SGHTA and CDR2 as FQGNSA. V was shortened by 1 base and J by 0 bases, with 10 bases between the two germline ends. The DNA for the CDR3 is TGTGCCAGCAGCTTAGGACAGGTCCTCTCCTACGAGCAGTACTTC. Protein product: CASSLGQVLSYEQYF.

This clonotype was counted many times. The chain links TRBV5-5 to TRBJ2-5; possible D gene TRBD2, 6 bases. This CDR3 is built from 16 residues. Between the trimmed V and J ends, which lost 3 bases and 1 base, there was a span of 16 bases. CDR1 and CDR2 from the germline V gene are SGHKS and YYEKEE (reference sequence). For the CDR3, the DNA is TGTGCCAGCAGCTCAAATGACAAGACTAGCCAAGAGACCCAGTACTTC. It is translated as CASSSNDKTSQETQYF.

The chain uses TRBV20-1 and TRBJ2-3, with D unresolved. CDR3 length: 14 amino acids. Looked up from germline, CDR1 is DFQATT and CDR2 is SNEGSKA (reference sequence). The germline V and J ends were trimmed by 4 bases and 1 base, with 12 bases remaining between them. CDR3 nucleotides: TGCAGTGCTATAGGGCCCCCAGGCACAGATACGCAGTATTTT. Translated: CSAIGPPGTDTQYF.

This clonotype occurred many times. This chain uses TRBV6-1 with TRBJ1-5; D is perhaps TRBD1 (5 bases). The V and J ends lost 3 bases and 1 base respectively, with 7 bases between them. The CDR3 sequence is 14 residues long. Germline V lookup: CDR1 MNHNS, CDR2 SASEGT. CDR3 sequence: CASSDGGSNQPQHF. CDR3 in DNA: TGTGCCAGCAGTGATGGGGGAAGCAATCAGCCCCAGCATTTT.

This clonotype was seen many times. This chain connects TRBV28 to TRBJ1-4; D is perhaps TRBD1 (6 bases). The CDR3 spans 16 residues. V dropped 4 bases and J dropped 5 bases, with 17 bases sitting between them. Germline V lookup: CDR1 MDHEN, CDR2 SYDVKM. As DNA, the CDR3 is TGTGCCAGCAGTTCCCCCCCGACAGGAACGAATGAAAAACTGTTTTTT. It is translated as CASSSPPTGTNEKLFF.

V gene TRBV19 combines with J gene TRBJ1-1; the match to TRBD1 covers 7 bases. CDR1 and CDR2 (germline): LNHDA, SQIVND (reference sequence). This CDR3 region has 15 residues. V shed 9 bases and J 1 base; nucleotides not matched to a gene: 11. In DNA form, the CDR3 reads TGTGCCAGCTTATCTTTGGGACAGCCGAACACTGAAGCTTTCTTT. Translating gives CASLSLGQPNTEAFF. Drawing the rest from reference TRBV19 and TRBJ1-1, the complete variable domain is DGGITQSPKYLFRKEGQNVTLSCEQNLNHDAMYWYRQDPGQGLRLIYYSQIVNDFQKGDIAEGYSVSREKKESFPLTVTSAQKNPTAFYLCASLSLGQPNTEAFFGQGTRLTVV.

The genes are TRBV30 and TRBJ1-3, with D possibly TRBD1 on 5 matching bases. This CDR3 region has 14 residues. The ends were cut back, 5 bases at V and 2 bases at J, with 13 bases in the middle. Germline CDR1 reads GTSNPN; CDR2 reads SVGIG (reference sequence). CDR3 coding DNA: TGTGCCTGGGCCCCGGGACGAACTGGAAACACCATATATTTT. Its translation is CAWAPGRTGNTIYF.

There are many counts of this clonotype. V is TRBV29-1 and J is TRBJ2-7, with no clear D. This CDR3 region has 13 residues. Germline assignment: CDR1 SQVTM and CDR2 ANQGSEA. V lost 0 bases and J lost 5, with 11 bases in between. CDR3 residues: CSVEDPATHEQYF. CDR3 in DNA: TGCAGCGTTGAAGATCCAGCGACCCACGAGCAGTACTTC.

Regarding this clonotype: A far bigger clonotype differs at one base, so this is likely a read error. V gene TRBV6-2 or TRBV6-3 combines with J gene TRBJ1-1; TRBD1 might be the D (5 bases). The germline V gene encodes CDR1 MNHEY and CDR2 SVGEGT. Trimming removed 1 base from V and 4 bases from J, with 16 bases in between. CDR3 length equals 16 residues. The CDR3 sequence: CASSYLGRGVGTEAFF. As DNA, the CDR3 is TGTGCCAGCAGTTACTTGGGACGAGGGGTGGGCACTGAAGCTTTCTTT.

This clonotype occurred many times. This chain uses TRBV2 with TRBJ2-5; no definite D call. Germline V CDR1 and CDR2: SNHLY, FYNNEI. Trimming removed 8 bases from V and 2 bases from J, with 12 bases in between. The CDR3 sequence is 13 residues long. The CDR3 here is CASGWTLQETQYF. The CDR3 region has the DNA TGTGCCAGCGGATGGACGTTACAAGAGACCCAGTACTTC. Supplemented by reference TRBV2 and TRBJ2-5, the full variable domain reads EPEVTQTPSHQVTQMGQEVILRCVPISNHLYFYWYRQILGQKVEFLVSFYNNEISEKSEIFDDQFSVERPDGSNFTLKIRSTKLEDSAMYFCASGWTLQETQYFGPGTRLLVL.

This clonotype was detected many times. This CDR3 reads CASSPHYEQYF. The CDR3 DNA reads as TGTGCCAGCAGCCCCCACTACGAGCAGTACTTC. The chain is built from TRBV6-1 and TRBJ2-7; no clear D. CDR1 MNHNS and CDR2 SASEGT come from the germline V gene. There are 11 residues in the CDR3. Trimming removed 6 bases at V and 3 bases at J, with 6 bases between.

The CDR3 sequence is CASSMSTYNSPLHF. CDR3 bases: TGTGCCAGTAGTATGAGTACCTATAATTCACCCCTCCACTTT. The chain is built from TRBV19 and TRBJ1-6; D is undetermined. The germline V gene has CDR1 LNHDA and CDR2 SQIVND (reference sequence). CDR3 length: 14 residues. V lost 3 bases and J 2 bases, leaving 5 bases between the germline ends. Using reference TRBV19 and TRBJ1-6 for the parts outside the CDR3, the full variable domain is DGGITQSPKYLFRKEGQNVTLSCEQNLNHDAMYWYRQDPGQGLRLIYYSQIVNDFQKGDIAEGYSVSREKKESFPLTVTSAQKNPTAFYLCASSMSTYNSPLHFGNGTRLTVT.

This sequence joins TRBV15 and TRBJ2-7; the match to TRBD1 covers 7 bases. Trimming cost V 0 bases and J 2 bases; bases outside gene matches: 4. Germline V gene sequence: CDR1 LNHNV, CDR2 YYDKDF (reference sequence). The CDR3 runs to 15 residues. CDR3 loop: CATSRDRGTAYEQYF. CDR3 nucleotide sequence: TGTGCCACCAGCAGAGATCGTGGGACAGCCTACGAGCAGTACTTC.

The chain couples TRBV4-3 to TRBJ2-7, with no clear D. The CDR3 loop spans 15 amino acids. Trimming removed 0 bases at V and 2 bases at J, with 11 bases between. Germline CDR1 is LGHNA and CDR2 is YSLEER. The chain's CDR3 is CASSQERSQTYEQYF. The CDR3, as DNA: TGCGCCAGCAGCCAAGAGAGGTCTCAGACCTACGAGCAGTACTTC.

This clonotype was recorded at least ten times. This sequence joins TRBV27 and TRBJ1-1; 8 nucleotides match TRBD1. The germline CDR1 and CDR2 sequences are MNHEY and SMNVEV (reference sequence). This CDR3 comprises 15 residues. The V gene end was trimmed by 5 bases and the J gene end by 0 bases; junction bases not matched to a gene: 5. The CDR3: CASSPLDRVNTEAFF. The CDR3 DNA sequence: TGTGCCAGCAGTCCGTTGGACAGGGTGAACACTGAAGCTTTCTTT.

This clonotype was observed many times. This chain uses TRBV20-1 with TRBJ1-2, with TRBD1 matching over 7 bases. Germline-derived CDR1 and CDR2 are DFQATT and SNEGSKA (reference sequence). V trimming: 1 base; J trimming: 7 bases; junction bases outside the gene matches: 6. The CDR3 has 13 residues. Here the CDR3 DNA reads TGCAGTGCTAGAGCCGGGACAGTGAGTGGCTACACCTTC. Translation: CSARAGTVSGYTF.

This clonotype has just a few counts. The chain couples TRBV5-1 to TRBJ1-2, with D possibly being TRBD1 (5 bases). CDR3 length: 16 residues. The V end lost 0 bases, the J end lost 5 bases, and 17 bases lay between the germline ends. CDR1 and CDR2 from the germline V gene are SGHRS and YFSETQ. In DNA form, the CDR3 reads TGCGCCAGCAGCTTGGTGGGGACGACTTTTTTTTATGGCTACACCTTC. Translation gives CASSLVGTTFFYGYTF.

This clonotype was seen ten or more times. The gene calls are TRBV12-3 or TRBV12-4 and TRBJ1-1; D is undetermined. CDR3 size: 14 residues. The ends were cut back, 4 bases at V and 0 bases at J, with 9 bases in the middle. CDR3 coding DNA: TGTGCCAGCAGTTCGGCCCAAATGAACACTGAAGCTTTCTTT. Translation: CASSSAQMNTEAFF.